This TCR beta chain was captured by sequencing in a study of OX40 agonist ivuxolimab in advanced cancers. Study results and limitations: CD4+ T cells averaged fewer expanded clones than CD8+ T cells.

Sequenced by immunoSEQ multiplex PCR; TCRdb stores in-frame clones only, minus some. Among around 83,000 clones listed, 90% to 95% were seen once. As regards this clone: What it binds is not known. The sample contains more than one DNA sequence encoding this CDR3.

V gave up 2 bases and J gave up 1 base, with 5 bases separating them. Germline V lookup: CDR1 SNHLY, CDR2 FYNNEI. The length of the CDR3 is 13 residues. This receptor was obtained from an adult with an advanced solid tumor such as melanoma, head and neck, liver or kidney cancer. Sequences were derived from CD4+ or CD8+ T cells sorted from blood, sampled in a trial of the OX40 agonist ivuxolimab. The rearrangement links TRBV2 to TRBJ1-2, with a possible D match to TRBD1 (5 bases). CDR3 nucleotide sequence: TGTGCCAGCAGTGAACAGGGTAACTATGGCTACACCTTC. Its protein is CASSEQGNYGYTF.